This T cell receptor (beta chain) was captured in a study of control samples from healthy donors and cancer patients. Libraries were prepared by immunoSEQ multiplex PCR; TCRdb keeps only in-frame clonotypes and omits some of them. The repertoire has 110,000 or so clones, approximately 82% of them found once; the top ten carry 6% to 8%. V shed 2 bases and J shed 4 bases, with 4 bases lying between them. CDR1 and CDR2 from the germline V gene are SGHTS and YDEGEE. The CDR3 sequence is 12 residues long. This clone appeared a few times. This rearrangement joins TRBV5-8 to TRBJ1-5; D is undetermined. The receptor's source is a man between 18 and 29 years old in good health. Source material: blood. CDR3 sequence: CASSLGNQPQHF. In nucleotides, the CDR3 is TGTGCCAGCAGCTTAGGTAATCAGCCCCAGCATTTT.